A single sample gave rise to the 26 T cell receptor beta chains below, sequenced in a study of blood T cell repertoires in COVID-19. Clones were sequenced by immunoSEQ multiplex PCR, and TCRdb holds only the in-frame ones, with some missing. The profile shows 86,000 or so clones, around four fifths of them singletons. Input material: peripheral blood. The source is a man in his 70s with acute or convalescent COVID-19.

This clone was observed once. The chain couples TRBV7-8 to TRBJ1-6; D unclear. Germline-derived CDR1 and CDR2 are SGHVS and FQNEAQ. Trimming took off 5 bases at V and 0 bases at J, with 11 bases between the two ends. CDR3 length: 16 residues. As DNA, the CDR3 is TGTGCCAGCAGCCCCCGAGGGAACTCCTATAATTCACCCCTCCACTTT. The encoded protein is CASSPRGNSYNSPLHF.

V gene TRBV11-2 combines with J gene TRBJ1-2; D is unclear. The V gene lost 4 bases and the J gene lost 0 bases, with 15 bases spanning the gap. Germline CDR1 reads SGHAT; CDR2 reads FQNNGV. This CDR3 region has 16 residues. CDR3 amino acids: CASSSPLARANYGYTF. In DNA, the CDR3 is TGTGCCAGCAGCTCCCCGCTAGCACGGGCTAACTATGGCTACACCTTC.

The V gene is TRBV6-2 or TRBV6-3, the J gene TRBJ1-5; perhaps TRBD1 as D (6 bases). This CDR3 is built from 16 residues. CDR1 and CDR2 (germline): MNHEY, SVGEGT. Trimming left V 5 bases short and J 1 base short, with 15 bases between. The CDR3 DNA sequence: TGTGCCAGCAGTCGCCAGACAGGTATCAGCAATCAGCCCCAGCATTTT. Residues: CASSRQTGISNQPQHF.

This chain joins TRBV11-3 and TRBJ2-1; 10 nucleotides line up with TRBD1. Germline CDR1 SGHNT, CDR2 YENEEA. This CDR3 has 17 residues. J lost 8 bases, V lost 5 bases, and 15 bases had no gene match. DNA of the CDR3: TGTGCCAGCAGCCACCTGGGCGGGGGGACAGGGGTCGATGAGCAGTTCTTC. Encoded protein: CASSHLGGGTGVDEQFF.

This clone is a singleton in its sample. The chain combines TRBV6-1 with TRBJ1-5, with D uncertain. V lost 0 bases, J lost 1 base, and 7 bases lay in between. CDR1 and CDR2 (germline): MNHNS, SASEGT. The CDR3 spans 15 residues. CDR3 nucleotides: TGTGCCAGCAGTGAAGCGAGAGGGAGCAATCAGCCCCAGCATTTT. Protein product: CASSEARGSNQPQHF.

The chain carries TRBV7-6 and TRBJ1-1, with 11 bases identical to TRBD1. Germline CDR1 and CDR2: SGHVS and FNYEAQ. The V segment lost 5 bases and the J segment 4 bases; nucleotides outside the gene matches: 6. There are 15 residues in the CDR3. The CDR3, as DNA: TGTGCCAGCAGCCAGGACAGGGGGCGGGGCACTGAAGCTTTCTTT. Encoded protein: CASSQDRGRGTEAFF.

This rearrangement joins TRBV11-2 to TRBJ1-2; possibly TRBD1 for D (6 bases). Germline CDR1 and CDR2: SGHAT and FQNNGV. Trimming left V 0 bases short and J 2 bases short, with 10 bases between. The CDR3 has 15 residues. The DNA of the CDR3 is TGTGCCAGCAGCTTAGAGGTGACAGGCAACTATGGCTACACCTTC. Protein product: CASSLEVTGNYGYTF.

The chain uses TRBV18 and TRBJ1-1, with 7 positions matching TRBD1. Per the germline V gene, CDR1 is KGHSH and CDR2 is LQKENI. V trimming: 1 base; J trimming: 1 base; junction bases outside the gene matches: 15. This CDR3 region has 19 residues. In DNA, the CDR3 is TGTGCCAGCTCACCACTAGAGGTCAGAGGGGGCCGGGGGAACACTGAAGCTTTCTTT. Protein product: CASSPLEVRGGRGNTEAFF. Filled out from reference TRBV18 and TRBJ1-1, the complete variable domain reads NAGVMQNPRHLVRRRGQEARLRCSPMKGHSHVYWYRQLPEEGLKFMVYLQKENIIDESGMPKERFSAEFPKEGPSILRIQQVVRGDSAAYFCASSPLEVRGGRGNTEAFFGQGTRLTVV.

This clone has only a few counts. The V call is TRBV10-3, the J call TRBJ1-1; a weak D match, TRBD1 (5 bases). CDR1 and CDR2 from the germline V gene are ENHRY and SYGVKD. The CDR3 spans 11 residues. Trimming pared 3 bases from V and 11 bases from J, leaving 10 bases between. The CDR3 coding sequence is TGTGCCATCAGTGAAGGCAGGGTGGCTTTCTTT. Protein product: CAISEGRVAFF.

The chain employs TRBV28 and TRBJ2-5; D is perhaps TRBD2 (6 bases). CDR1 and CDR2 from the germline V gene are MDHEN and SYDVKM. Trimming took 6 bases from V and 4 from J, leaving 12 bases between them. The CDR3 covers 13 residues. CDR3 sequence (DNA): TGTGCCAGCAGCCCCGGGACTTCAGAGACCCAGTACTTC. As protein: CASSPGTSETQYF. The full variable domain, with the rest looked up from reference TRBV28 and TRBJ2-5, is DVKVTQSSRYLVKRTGEKVFLECVQDMDHENMFWYRQDPGLGLRLIYFSYDVKMKEKGDIPEGYSVSREKKERFSLILESASTNQTSMYLCASSPGTSETQYFGPGTRLLVL.

V gene TRBV5-8 combines with J gene TRBJ2-3, with TRBD2 identical over 8 bases. Unmatched junction bases numbered 11, after V lost 0 bases and J lost 14 bases. This CDR3 spans 14 amino acids. Germline CDR1 is SGHTS and CDR2 is YDEGEE. In DNA form, the CDR3 reads TGTGCCAGCAGCTTGGTGGGGGCAGCGGGGGTAAGGTATTTT. Its protein is CASSLVGAAGVRYF.

The chain combines TRBV2 with TRBJ1-2, with TRBD1 identical over 9 bases. Germline V gene sequence: CDR1 SNHLY, CDR2 FYNNEI. V shed 6 bases and J 4 bases; nucleotides not matched to a gene: 6. The CDR3 is 14 amino acids. CDR3 in DNA: TGTGCCAGCAGCCCGGGACAGGGCGTCTATGGCTACACCTTC. Encoded protein: CASSPGQGVYGYTF.

This chain joins TRBV6-2 or TRBV6-3 and TRBJ2-7; 10 nucleotides match TRBD2. The V segment lost 6 bases and the J segment 3 bases; nucleotides outside the gene matches: 17. The CDR3 is made up of 18 amino acids. Germline-derived CDR1 and CDR2 are MNHEY and SVGEGT. The CDR3 reads CASSPAVFSGGRVYEQYV. CDR3 DNA sequence: TGTGCCAGCAGCCCAGCAGTATTTAGCGGGGGGCGAGTCTACGAGCAGTACGTC.

This sequence joins TRBV5-1 and TRBJ1-1, with TRBD1 matching over 7 bases. The V and J ends lost 3 bases and 5 bases, in that order; junction bases with no gene match: 7. From germline, CDR1 is SGHRS and CDR2 YFSETQ. This CDR3 contains 14 residues. The DNA for the CDR3 is TGCGCCAGCAGCTCCAGGGGGGAGAGGACTGAAGCTTTCTTT. Protein product: CASSSRGERTEAFF.

V usage is TRBV28 and J usage is TRBJ2-2; tentative D call: TRBD2 (7 bases). This CDR3 is built from 13 residues. V was shortened by 7 bases and J by 6 bases, with 12 bases between the two germline ends. Germline CDR1 is MDHEN and CDR2 is SYDVKM. The CDR3 DNA is TGTGCCAGCACGCCGGGGGGCCCCGGGGAGCTGTTTTTT. This encodes CASTPGGPGELFF. Together with reference TRBV28 and TRBJ2-2, the CDR3 gives the full variable domain: DVKVTQSSRYLVKRTGEKVFLECVQDMDHENMFWYRQDPGLGLRLIYFSYDVKMKEKGDIPEGYSVSREKKERFSLILESASTNQTSMYLCASTPGGPGELFFGEGSRLTVL.

The J gene is TRBJ2-7, the V gene TRBV19, with D possibly being TRBD2 (6 bases). CDR3 length equals 14 residues. Germline lookup yields CDR1 LNHDA and CDR2 SQIVND (reference sequence). With 7 bases removed from V and 0 bases from J, the gap between germline ends came to 13 bases. CDR3 coding DNA: TGTGCCAGTAAACGCGGCGGGGACTCCTACGAGCAGTACTTC. Translated: CASKRGGDSYEQYF.

This chain joins TRBV9 and TRBJ1-3; 10 bases are a match to TRBD1. From germline, CDR1 is SGDLS and CDR2 YYNGEE. The CDR3 is 17 residues long. J lost 2 bases, V lost 0 bases, and 5 bases had no gene match. This CDR3 is CASSVDPGTGAGNTIYF. In nucleotides, the CDR3 is TGTGCCAGCAGCGTAGACCCAGGGACAGGGGCTGGAAACACCATATATTTT. The full variable domain, its missing parts supplied by reference TRBV9 and TRBJ1-3, is DSGVTQTPKHLITATGQRVTLRCSPRSGDLSVYWYQQSLDQGLQFLIQYYNGEERAKGNILERFSAQQFPDLHSELNLSSLELGDSALYFCASSVDPGTGAGNTIYFGEGSWLTVV.

The chain has TRBV25-1 and TRBJ1-2; unclear D gene. The CDR3 runs to 12 residues. The germline V gene has CDR1 MGHDK and CDR2 SYGVNS. Trimming removed 3 bases from V and 8 bases from J, with 10 bases in between. CDR3 nucleotides: TGTGCCAGCAGTGATATGAGAGGGGGCTACACCTTC. This gives the protein CASSDMRGGYTF.

The chain joins TRBV5-6 to TRBJ2-2, with 8 bases identical to TRBD1. CDR1 is SGHDT and CDR2 is YYEEEE in the germline V gene. The CDR3 is 15 amino acids. The J segment lost 4 bases and the V segment lost 3 bases, leaving 5 bases of the junction unmatched. The CDR3 spells CASSSGTGITGELFF. In DNA, the CDR3 is TGTGCCAGCAGCTCCGGGACAGGTATCACCGGGGAGCTGTTTTTT.

The chain has TRBV3-1 (or the pseudogene TRBV3-2) and TRBJ2-3; 12 bases are shared with TRBD2. CDR3 length: 19 amino acids. Per germline, CDR1 LGHDT and CDR2 YNNKEL (reference sequence). The junction had 8 bases not matched to a gene; V was cut back by 0 bases and J by 1 base. Written as DNA, the CDR3 is TGTGCCAGCAGCCAAGATCCGCGACTAGCGGGGGCCGGCACAGATACGCAGTATTTT. It codes for CASSQDPRLAGAGTDTQYF.

The chain employs TRBV6-5 and TRBJ2-1; TRBD1 matches at 7 bases. Germline CDR1 is MNHEY and CDR2 is SVGAGI. The V and J ends lost 2 bases and 8 bases, in that order; junction bases with no gene match: 6. This CDR3 is 14 amino acids long. CDR3 nucleotides: TGTGCCAGCAGTTACCTCAACAGGGGCGATGAGCAGTTCTTC. Encoded protein: CASSYLNRGDEQFF.

The genes are TRBV18 and TRBJ1-2, with D unresolved. The V gene lost 3 bases and the J gene lost 2 bases, with 7 bases spanning the gap. Germline V gives CDR1 KGHSH, CDR2 LQKENI. The CDR3 length is 13 residues. DNA of the CDR3: TGTGCCAGCTCACCGGAGCGGAACTATGGCTACACCTTC. Protein sequence: CASSPERNYGYTF.

V is TRBV28 and J is TRBJ1-5; D is ambiguous. The V and J ends lost 2 bases and 3 bases respectively, with 8 bases between them. CDR1 and CDR2 (germline): MDHEN, SYDVKM. The CDR3 sequence is 14 residues long. The CDR3 sequence: CASSLGHFNQPQHF. For the CDR3, the DNA is TGTGCCAGCAGTTTAGGGCACTTCAATCAGCCCCAGCATTTT.

The chain is built from TRBV5-8 and TRBJ1-4; 8 nucleotides agree with TRBD1. CDR3 length: 15 amino acids. The germline V gene has CDR1 SGHTS and CDR2 YDEGEE. V dropped 2 bases and J dropped 5; count of bases not matched to a gene: 5. The DNA for the CDR3 is TGTGCCAGCAGCTTCCGCACAGGGGGAAATGAAAAACTGTTTTTT. Protein sequence: CASSFRTGGNEKLFF. Together with reference TRBV5-8 and TRBJ1-4, the CDR3 gives the full variable domain: EAGVTQSPTHLIKTRGQQATLRCSPISGHTSVYWYQQALGLGLQFLLWYDEGEERNRGNFPPRFSGRQFPNYSSELNVNALELEDSALYLCASSFRTGGNEKLFFGSGTQLSVL.

V is TRBV11-2 and J is TRBJ2-2; no clear D gene. Germline CDR1 and CDR2: SGHAT and FQNNGV. Trimming pared 4 bases from V and 3 bases from J, leaving 6 bases between. CDR3 length equals 13 residues. CDR3 sequence: CASSSVYTGELFF. CDR3 coding DNA: TGTGCCAGCAGCTCAGTATACACCGGGGAGCTGTTTTTT.

The chain recombines TRBV5-6 with TRBJ1-4, with D tentatively TRBD1 (5 bases). Germline loops: CDR1 SGHDT, CDR2 YYEEEE. Trimming took 0 bases from V and 4 from J, leaving 13 bases between them. The CDR3 runs 16 residues. CDR3 loop: CASSLAGQFINEKLFF. The CDR3 DNA reads as TGTGCCAGCAGCTTGGCCGGACAATTTATTAATGAAAAACTGTTTTTT.